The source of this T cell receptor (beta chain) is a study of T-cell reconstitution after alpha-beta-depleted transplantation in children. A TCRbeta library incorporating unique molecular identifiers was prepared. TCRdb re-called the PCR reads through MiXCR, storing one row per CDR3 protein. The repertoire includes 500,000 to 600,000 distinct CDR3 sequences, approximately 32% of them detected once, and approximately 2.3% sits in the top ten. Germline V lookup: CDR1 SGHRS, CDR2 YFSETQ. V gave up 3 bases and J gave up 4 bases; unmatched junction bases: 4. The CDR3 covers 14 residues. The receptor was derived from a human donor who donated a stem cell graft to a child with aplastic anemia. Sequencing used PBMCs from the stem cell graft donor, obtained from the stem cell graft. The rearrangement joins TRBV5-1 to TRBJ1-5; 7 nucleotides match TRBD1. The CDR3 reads CASSSEGQNQPQHF. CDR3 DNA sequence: TGCGCCAGCAGCTCGGAGGGACAGAATCAGCCCCAGCATTTT.